These 10 T cell receptor beta chains originate from one sample sequenced in a study of blood T cell repertoires in COVID-19 (dated by TCRdb to about 2020). Library prep was done by the immunoSEQ multiplex PCR assay. TCRdb stores this immuneACCESS table with in-frame sequences only. Part of the clones is absent; in the studies checked, under half of the shortfall reflects unresolved V genes, and no reason is known for the rest. A total of around 70,000 clones appear in this sample, about 80% of them only once. About 6.9% of the sample comes from the top ten. The sample was peripheral blood. These receptors were obtained from a man in his 60s with acute or convalescent COVID-19.

The genes are TRBV7-2 and TRBJ2-5; D gene uncertain. Germline assignment: CDR1 SGHTA and CDR2 FQGNSA. V dropped 4 bases and J dropped 2 bases, with 14 bases sitting between them. The CDR3 sequence is 15 residues long. The CDR3 loop reads CASSSRMAGQETQYF. The CDR3 DNA sequence: TGTGCCAGCAGCTCGAGGATGGCCGGGCAAGAGACCCAGTACTTC.

The chain is built from TRBV4-3 and TRBJ2-7; D remains unclear. This CDR3 comprises 15 residues. Trimming pared 3 bases from V and 5 bases from J, leaving 17 bases between. Germline CDR1 reads LGHNA; CDR2 reads YSLEER. CDR3 nucleotide sequence: TGCGCCAGCAGCCATTATCTAAAGGTCGGAGACGAGCAGTACTTC. This translates into CASSHYLKVGDEQYF.

This clone was seen just once. The chain joins TRBV5-1 to TRBJ2-4; D perhaps matches TRBD2 (6 bases). The CDR3 consists of 12 residues. The germline CDR1 and CDR2 sequences are SGHRS and YFSETQ. V dropped 0 bases and J dropped 15 bases, with 13 bases sitting between them. As DNA, the CDR3 is TGCGCCAGCAGCTTGGATGGAGGGGAGCCGTACTTC. Residues: CASSLDGGEPYF.

The chain couples TRBV29-1 to TRBJ1-5, with 7 bases lining up with TRBD1. After removal of 6 bases from V and 6 bases from J, the junction contained 11 bases not matched to a gene. The germline CDR1 and CDR2 sequences are SQVTM and ANQGSEA. The CDR3 is 14 amino acids. The CDR3 DNA reads TGCAGCGTGGGGGAGACAGGGCAGACTCAGCCCCAGCATTTT. It specifies CSVGETGQTQPQHF.

V is TRBV5-1 and J is TRBJ2-2; 7 bases fit TRBD2. V lost 7 bases, J lost 4 bases, and 13 bases stayed unmatched. Looked up from germline, CDR1 is SGHRS and CDR2 is YFSETQ. This CDR3 is 16 amino acids long. CDR3 bases: TGCGCCAGCGGTGTGAGACGGGGGGTCGGCACCGGGGAGCTGTTTTTT. It codes for CASGVRRGVGTGELFF.

The V and J genes are TRBV4-3 and TRBJ1-5, with a tentative D call TRBD1 (5 bases). The germline gives CDR1 LGHNA, CDR2 YSLEER. The CDR3 is made up of 13 amino acids. The ends were cut back, 4 bases at V and 5 bases at J, with 9 bases in the middle. CDR3 in amino acids: CASSLTGDQPQHF. CDR3 DNA sequence: TGCGCCAGCAGCCTTACAGGAGATCAGCCCCAGCATTTT.

This clone was detected once. The rearrangement uses TRBV9 and TRBJ2-7; D is perhaps TRBD1 (6 bases). The CDR3 has 14 residues. Trimming removed 0 bases from V and 5 bases from J, with 12 bases in between. Germline V lookup: CDR1 SGDLS, CDR2 YYNGEE. CDR3 nucleotide sequence: TGTGCCAGCAGCGTAGTGAACAGGGAAAACGAGCAGTACTTC. Protein product: CASSVVNRENEQYF.

The V call is TRBV7-9, the J call TRBJ2-3, with D possibly TRBD2 on 6 matching bases. Trimming pared 2 bases from V and 5 bases from J, leaving 17 bases between. CDR1 is SEHNR and CDR2 is FQNEAQ in the germline V gene (reference sequence). CDR3 length: 16 residues. CDR3 in amino acids: CASSLLLARRGDTQYF. The CDR3 DNA reads as TGTGCCAGCAGCTTATTATTGGCAAGGAGGGGAGATACGCAGTATTTT. The whole variable domain, remainder taken from reference TRBV7-9 and TRBJ2-3, is DTGVSQNPRHKITKRGQNVTFRCDPISEHNRLYWYRQTLGQGPEFLTYFQNEAQLEKSRLLSDRFSAERPKGSFSTLEIQRTEQGDSAMYLCASSLLLARRGDTQYFGPGTRLTVL.

The table lists this clone with a count of one. The chain combines TRBV3-1 (or the pseudogene TRBV3-2) with TRBJ1-2, with TRBD1 identical over 7 bases. The CDR3 has 13 amino acids. Germline values: CDR1 LGHDT, CDR2 YNNKEL (reference sequence). J was trimmed by 5 bases and V by 5 bases; bases with no gene match: 5. The CDR3 region has the DNA TGTGCCAGCAGCTATGGACAGGATTATGGCTACACCTTC. Translated, it gives CASSYGQDYGYTF.

This chain joins TRBV12-3 or TRBV12-4 and TRBJ2-1; TRBD1 is a possible D gene (6 bases). The CDR3 spans 11 residues. V lost 3 bases, J lost 12 bases, and 9 bases lay in between. The CDR3 DNA reads TGTGCCAGCAGTTTTAGGGGGAGGCAGTTCTTC. This codes for CASSFRGRQFF.